This T cell receptor (beta chain) was recovered during a study of identical twins. Whole-study findings and limits: Weaker excess sharing between twins was seen in beta out-of-frame sequences. Analyses of zero insertions could, in part, be confounded by invariant MAIT and iNKT cells. Fewer insertions characterized abundant cord blood beta clonotypes, whereas memory repertoires showed none.

One entry per CDR3 protein results from TCRdb running MiXCR on the 5' RACE reads. This table holds nearly 250,000 distinct CDR3 sequences, 5.5% to 7% found once. The CDR3 sequence is 15 residues long. The trim removed 2 bases at V and 8 bases at J, leaving 4 bases unmatched. CDR1 is LNHDA and CDR2 is SQIVND in the germline V gene (reference sequence). Everyone who gave samples was a healthy Caucasian. This clonotype was seen only a few times. Its cognate antigen is unknown. These records were also assigned to another study, of yellow fever vaccine responses in identical twins.

The sequenced sample consisted of memory (CD45RO+) T cells sorted from blood. The gene calls are TRBV19 and TRBJ2-1; 12 positions agree with TRBD2. The sequence derives from a woman younger than 30 in good health. Written as DNA, the CDR3 is TGTGCCAGTAGTATACTAGCGGGAGGGTTCGATGAGCAGTTCTTC. Translation: CASSILAGGFDEQFF. Filled out from reference TRBV19 and TRBJ2-1, the complete variable domain reads DGGITQSPKYLFRKEGQNVTLSCEQNLNHDAMYWYRQDPGQGLRLIYYSQIVNDFQKGDIAEGYSVSREKKESFPLTVTSAQKNPTAFYLCASSILAGGFDEQFFGPGTRLTVL.